The next 11 T cell receptor beta chains were all read from a single sample in a study of blood T cell repertoires in COVID-19. TCRdb's copy holds only in-frame clones and misses some; the assay was immunoSEQ multiplex PCR. Of about 250,000 clones in the sample, about nine tenths were seen once. The specimen was peripheral blood. The origin of the receptors is a woman between 40 and 50 years old who had recovered from COVID-19.

The chain joins TRBV4-1 to TRBJ2-3, with D possibly matching TRBD2 (5 bases). V was pared by 0 bases and J by 2 bases, with 12 bases between. Germline CDR1 and CDR2: MGHRA and YSYEKL. The CDR3 covers 16 residues. The CDR3, as DNA: TGCGCCAGCAGCCAAGATGTGGGAGTTTACACAGATACGCAGTATTTT. This codes for CASSQDVGVYTDTQYF.

This chain uses TRBV9 with TRBJ2-2; D is possibly TRBD2 (6 bases). Trimming stripped 0 bases from V and 3 bases from J, with 21 bases between. This CDR3 is built from 19 residues. CDR1 and CDR2 from the germline V gene are SGDLS and YYNGEE. The CDR3 bases are TGTGCCAGCAGCGTAGGGAGTAGCGGAATCCGCTCCGACACCGGGGAGCTGTTTTTT. Protein product: CASSVGSSGIRSDTGELFF.

This sequence joins TRBV6-6 and TRBJ2-7, with D possibly TRBD1 on 5 matching bases. The CDR3 has 14 amino acids. V gave up 6 bases and J gave up 0 bases, with 12 bases separating them. Germline CDR1 is MNHNY and CDR2 is SVGAGI (reference sequence). CDR3 coding DNA: TGTGCCAGCAGAAAGGGGCAGAGCTCCTACGAGCAGTACTTC. Translating it yields CASRKGQSSYEQYF.

This chain connects TRBV18 to TRBJ2-2; D is perhaps TRBD2 (6 bases). This CDR3 has 16 residues. Germline-derived CDR1 and CDR2 are KGHSH and LQKENI. V was clipped by 0 bases and J by 6 bases, with 14 bases between them. The CDR3 loop is CASSPPRLAFPGELFF. For the CDR3, the DNA is TGTGCCAGCTCACCACCGAGGCTAGCGTTTCCCGGGGAGCTGTTTTTT.

The chain joins TRBV6-5 to TRBJ1-1, with D perhaps matching TRBD1 (6 bases). Trimming left V 2 bases short and J 10 bases short, with 11 bases between. The CDR3 has 12 amino acids. Per the germline V gene, CDR1 is MNHEY and CDR2 is SVGAGI. CDR3 bases: TGTGCCAGCAGTTACCAGGGACAAGGAGCTTTCTTT. Its translation is CASSYQGQGAFF.

The genes are TRBV6-5 and TRBJ2-3; 7 bases align to TRBD1. CDR3 size: 15 residues. V lost 5 bases, J lost 1 base, and 6 bases stayed unmatched. Germline CDR1 reads MNHEY; CDR2 reads SVGAGI. The DNA of the CDR3 is TGTGCCAGCAGTCCAGGGGGAGCGGGCACAGATACGCAGTATTTT. Translated: CASSPGGAGTDTQYF.

The genes are TRBV12-2 and TRBJ2-7; the tabulated D call, TRBD2, remains unverified against the DNA. TRBV12-2 is a pseudogene segment. CDR3 length: 12 residues. The CDR3 sequence: CASRLVLRRQYF. The CDR3, as DNA: TGTGCAAGTCGCTTAGTGCTCCGGAGGCAGTACTTC.

V and J are TRBV7-3 and TRBJ2-5, with TRBD2 matching over 7 bases. Germline values: CDR1 SGHTA, CDR2 FQGTGA. The trim removed 8 bases at V and 4 bases at J, leaving 13 bases unmatched. CDR3 length: 15 residues. The CDR3 sequence: CASPVMGRERETQYF. CDR3 sequence (DNA): TGTGCCAGCCCGGTGATGGGGCGGGAGAGAGAGACCCAGTACTTC.

The chain employs TRBV14 and TRBJ1-3; D is uncertain. This CDR3 region has 16 residues. Between the trimmed V and J ends, which lost 0 bases and 4 bases, there was a span of 13 bases. Germline-derived CDR1 and CDR2 are SGHDN and FVKESK. The CDR3 DNA sequence: TGTGCCAGCAGCCAAGACGGGATAAGAAACGGAAACACCATATATTTT. It specifies CASSQDGIRNGNTIYF.

V and J are TRBV28 and TRBJ2-3, with 8 positions matching TRBD1. Losses at the gene ends were 8 bases for V and 14 bases for J; bases not matched to a gene: 24. Looked up from germline, CDR1 is MDHEN and CDR2 is SYDVKM. CDR3 size: 16 residues. CDR3: CASGLGGQGLPGPGYF. The CDR3, as DNA: TGTGCCAGCGGACTGGGCGGACAGGGTCTTCCGGGCCCGGGGTATTTT.

This chain uses TRBV7-3 with TRBJ2-2; maybe TRBD1 (6 bases). This CDR3 has 16 residues. Germline assignment: CDR1 SGHTA and CDR2 FQGTGA. Trimming took 3 bases from V and 2 from J, leaving 13 bases between them. CDR3 DNA sequence: TGTGCCAGCAGCTTGTCGGGACAATTTAACACCGGGGAGCTGTTTTTT. It encodes CASSLSGQFNTGELFF.